This record covers a single TCR beta chain. The CDR3 runs 15 residues. Trimming pared 2 bases from V and 6 bases from J, leaving 17 bases between. Germline CDR1 and CDR2: SEHNR and FQNEAQ (reference sequence). Profiled with immunoSEQ multiplex PCR; TCRdb holds only in-frame clones, not every one. The table records about 78,000 clones, roughly 95% of them present only once. The data are from a study of cytomegalovirus exposure and HLA in healthy donors. This TCR was sampled from a man aged 18 to 30 in good health and CMV-seropositive. The chain employs TRBV7-9 and TRBJ2-7, with D maybe TRBD2 (6 bases). Sequenced sample: PBMCs. The CDR3, as DNA: TGTGCCAGCAGCTTATCTATCGGGGGTGGGTTCGAGCAGTACTTC. Its translation: CASSLSIGGGFEQYF.